This T cell receptor (beta chain) was documented in a study of T cell responses to AZD1222 COVID-19 vaccine. Study-wide results and limits: Reports say nearly half of spike-specific TCRs go after unmutated variant regions. Spike-specific TCR breadth and depth went up after people got two AZD1222 doses. Spike as a whole was targeted by vaccine-associated CD4 TCRs, dominant at 160-218 and 743-854.

Notes on this clone: What it binds is unknown.

V lost 6 bases to trimming and J lost 5 bases, with 20 bases between them. The germline gives CDR1 SNHLY, CDR2 FYNNEI. The CDR3 spans 15 residues. Recipients boosted at about 4 weeks or about 12 weeks are pooled. Libraries were prepared by immunoSEQ multiplex PCR; TCRdb keeps only in-frame clonotypes and omits some of them. Among 83,000 or so clones listed, around 90% were seen once. The starting material was peripheral blood, obtained 28 days after the second AZD1222 dose. The origin of this receptor is an adult who received the AZD1222 COVID-19 vaccine. The V gene is TRBV2, the J gene TRBJ2-7, with D uncertain. The CDR3 protein is CASRSSRASAHEQYF. The DNA for the CDR3 is TGTGCCAGCAGATCTTCCCGGGCCTCTGCCCACGAGCAGTACTTC.